This is a list of T cell receptor beta chains from one sample in a study of post-analysis software for immune sequencing data. TCRdb re-called the PCR reads with MiXCR, one entry per CDR3 protein. The sample carries approximately 350,000 distinct CDR3 sequences, around 37% recorded once. Sample: blood. Receptors originate from a girl aged 5 to 17 with multiple sclerosis. Both conserved end residues are part of each CDR3. Fields, in order: V gene, J gene, clone size, D gene, CDR3 protein, CDR3 DNA. D genes are given only for firm matches. Expanded clones are given a class, and other clones once, few, many or no size at all.

v_gene: TRBV28
j_gene: TRBJ2-7
abundance: few
d_gene: TRBD2
CDR3aa: CARREGGTYEQYF
CDR3nt: TGTGCCCGCAGGGAGGGCGGGACCTACGAGCAGTACTTC

v_gene: TRBV27
j_gene: TRBJ2-3
abundance: -
d_gene: -
CDR3aa: CASSPRVLGSTDTQYF
CDR3nt: TGTGCCAGCAGTCCCAGAGTTCTCGGGAGCACAGATACGCAGTATTTT

v_gene: TRBV10-3
j_gene: TRBJ1-6
abundance: -
d_gene: -
CDR3aa: CAISEVRGGSNSPLHF
CDR3nt: TGTGCCATCAGTGAAGTCAGGGGAGGGTCTAATTCACCCCTCCACTTT

v_gene: TRBV4-2
j_gene: TRBJ2-3
abundance: few
d_gene: -
CDR3aa: CASSQDYGDSHTQYF
CDR3nt: TGTGCCAGCAGCCAAGATTATGGTGACAGTCATACGCAGTATTTT

v_gene: TRBV7-2
j_gene: TRBJ2-7
abundance: -
d_gene: -
CDR3aa: CASSLETYSYEQYF
CDR3nt: TGTGCCAGCAGCTTAGAGACATACTCCTACGAGCAGTACTTC

v_gene: TRBV29-1
j_gene: TRBJ2-4
abundance: -
d_gene: -
CDR3aa: CSVEDPRAAPPRDIQYF
CDR3nt: TGCAGCGTTGAAGACCCCAGGGCAGCCCCACCAAGGGACATTCAGTACTTC

v_gene: TRBV5-1
j_gene: TRBJ1-1
abundance: -
d_gene: -
CDR3aa: CASSPQGGGMNTEAFF
CDR3nt: TGCGCCAGCAGTCCCCAGGGCGGGGGCATGAACACTGAAGCTTTCTTT

v_gene: TRBV10-3
j_gene: TRBJ2-5
abundance: few
d_gene: TRBD1
CDR3aa: CASGQGLGETQYF
CDR3nt: TGTGCCAGCGGACAGGGGTTGGGAGAGACCCAGTACTTC

v_gene: TRBV11-2
j_gene: TRBJ2-3
abundance: -
d_gene: TRBD1
CDR3aa: CASSSGTGFEDTQYF
CDR3nt: TGTGCCAGCAGCTCCGGGACAGGGTTCGAAGATACGCAGTATTTT

v_gene: TRBV2
j_gene: TRBJ2-3
abundance: few
d_gene: -
CDR3aa: CASSQDGGWDTQYF
CDR3nt: TGTGCCAGCAGTCAAGACGGGGGCTGGGATACGCAGTATTTT

v_gene: TRBV10-1
j_gene: TRBJ2-1
abundance: -
d_gene: -
CDR3aa: CASSELRESSYNEQFF
CDR3nt: TGCGCCAGCAGTGAGCTCAGGGAAAGCTCCTACAATGAGCAGTTCTTC

v_gene: TRBV7-9
j_gene: TRBJ1-1
abundance: once
d_gene: TRBD1
CDR3aa: CASSPIPRTGKAFF
CDR3nt: TGTGCCAGCAGCCCTATCCCTCGGACAGGGAAAGCTTTCTTT

v_gene: TRBV5-1
j_gene: TRBJ2-7
abundance: many
d_gene: -
CDR3aa: CASSPQGYEQYF
CDR3nt: TGCGCCAGCAGCCCCCAGGGATACGAGCAGTACTTC

v_gene: TRBV7-9
j_gene: TRBJ2-5
abundance: few
d_gene: -
CDR3aa: CASSFGTPPWEQYF
CDR3nt: TGTGCCAGCAGTTTCGGGACCCCCCCTTGGGAGCAGTACTTC

v_gene: TRBV5-1
j_gene: TRBJ2-1
abundance: once
d_gene: -
CDR3aa: CASSSEPGRSYNEQFF
CDR3nt: TGCGCCAGCAGCTCAGAACCGGGACGGTCCTACAATGAGCAGTTCTTC

v_gene: TRBV11-2
j_gene: TRBJ1-4
abundance: -
d_gene: -
CDR3aa: CASSLAGTNEKLFF
CDR3nt: TGTGCCAGCAGCTTAGCAGGGACAAATGAAAAACTGTTTTTT

v_gene: TRBV7-9
j_gene: TRBJ2-5
abundance: -
d_gene: -
CDR3aa: CASSPRDAAQYF
CDR3nt: TGTGCCAGCAGCCCCCGGGACGCAGCCCAGTACTTC